Presented here are 27 T cell receptor beta chains from one specimen sequenced in a study of cytomegalovirus exposure and HLA in healthy donors. PCR primers comprised 60 Vbeta and 13 Jbeta primers. The repertoire was sequenced with immunoSEQ multiplex PCR; TCRdb's copy has only in-frame clones and lacks some. The data show 150,000 to 200,000 clones, about 72% seen once. The sample was PBMCs. The receptors here all came from a human donor in good health.

This chain connects TRBV6-5 to TRBJ1-5; 10 nucleotides line up with TRBD1. Trimming removed 6 bases from V and 1 base from J; junction bases left unmatched: 3. The CDR3 consists of 15 residues. Germline V lookup: CDR1 MNHEY, CDR2 SVGAGI. For the CDR3, the DNA is TGTGCCAGCAGCAGACAGGGGGCGAGCAATCAGCCCCAGCATTTT. Residues: CASSRQGASNQPQHF.

J is TRBJ2-3 and V is TRBV2; TRBD2 matches at 11 bases. The germline gives CDR1 SNHLY, CDR2 FYNNEI. The V gene end was trimmed by 2 bases and the J gene end by 0 bases; junction bases not matched to a gene: 10. The CDR3 runs 19 residues. The CDR3 region is CASSETGAVAGGSTDTQYF. CDR3 nucleotide sequence: TGTGCCAGCAGTGAAACGGGGGCGGTAGCGGGGGGGAGCACAGATACGCAGTATTTT.

This clone came up a few times. The chain is built from TRBV7-6 and TRBJ2-5, with TRBD1 matching over 8 bases. The CDR3 contains 14 residues. Trimming cost V 4 bases and J 3 bases; bases outside gene matches: 4. Germline V lookup: CDR1 SGHVS, CDR2 FNYEAQ. CDR3 residues: CASSWTGLEETQYF. The DNA of the CDR3 is TGTGCCAGCAGCTGGACAGGGTTGGAAGAGACCCAGTACTTC.

A word on this clone: Given a much more abundant clone one base away, this may be a read error. V usage is TRBV7-2 and J usage is TRBJ2-3; 13 bases agree with TRBD2. Trimming cost V 5 bases and J 1 base; bases outside gene matches: 0. The CDR3 runs to 15 residues. Germline lookup yields CDR1 SGHTA and CDR2 FQGNSA. DNA of the CDR3: TGTGCCAGCAGCGGACTAGCGGGGGGCACAGATACGCAGTATTTT. This translates into CASSGLAGGTDTQYF.

The chain links TRBV4-1 to TRBJ1-1; no definite D call. The V end was cut by 0 bases, the J end by 4 bases, with 9 bases between. This CDR3 is 14 amino acids long. Germline V gene lookup returns CDR1 MGHRA and CDR2 YSYEKL. The CDR3 DNA reads TGCGCCAGCAGCCAAGATGCGGTGGTCACTGAAGCTTTCTTT. This codes for CASSQDAVVTEAFF.

The chain is built from TRBV5-1 and TRBJ1-2, with 9 bases aligning to TRBD1. The germline CDR1 and CDR2 sequences are SGHRS and YFSETQ. The CDR3 is 16 residues long. V gave up 4 bases and J gave up 6 bases; unmatched junction bases: 13. As DNA, the CDR3 is TGCGCCAGCAGCACCTCGGGACAGGGAGGGATTGATGGCTACACCTTC. It yields the protein CASSTSGQGGIDGYTF.

This clone was detected only a few times. V usage is TRBV5-1 and J usage is TRBJ2-7, with 7 bases aligning to TRBD1. CDR1 is SGHRS, CDR2 YFSETQ, per germline. V lost 4 bases to trimming and J lost 2 bases; unmatched junction nucleotides: 9. This CDR3 has 15 residues. Here the CDR3 DNA reads TGCGCCAGCAGCCCGACAGGGAACTCACCCTACGAGCAGTACTTC. Its translation is CASSPTGNSPYEQYF.

The chain couples TRBV4-1 to TRBJ2-7, with TRBD1 matching 7 bases. The CDR3 runs 15 residues. The junction had 6 bases not matched to a gene; V was cut back by 2 bases and J by 2 bases. Germline V lookup: CDR1 MGHRA, CDR2 YSYEKL. The CDR3 DNA reads as TGCGCCAGCAGCCAAACCAGGGGGAGTCCCTACGAGCAGTACTTC. Its protein product is CASSQTRGSPYEQYF.

The chain is built from TRBV10-1 and TRBJ2-7; a possible D gene is TRBD2 (5 bases). Per germline, CDR1 WNHNN and CDR2 SYGVQD (reference sequence). V lost 2 bases to trimming and J lost 4 bases, with 12 bases between them. CDR3 length: 14 residues. CDR3 bases: TGCGCCAGCAGTGAGATGGGGAGTTCGTACGAGCAGTACTTC. It specifies CASSEMGSSYEQYF.

The chain combines TRBV9 with TRBJ2-3; D possibly corresponds to TRBD2 (7 bases). CDR3 length equals 15 residues. V was trimmed by 2 bases and J by 6 bases, leaving 16 bases between them. Per the germline V gene, CDR1 is SGDLS and CDR2 is YYNGEE. The CDR3 region is CASSVGGPPGDTQYF. Written as DNA, the CDR3 is TGTGCCAGCAGCGTGGGGGGGCCCCCGGGGGATACGCAGTATTTT.

This clone was recorded a few times. The chain's CDR3 is CASSLAENQPQHF. The CDR3 nucleotides are TGTGCCAGCAGTTTAGCGGAAAATCAGCCCCAGCATTTT. This chain connects TRBV27 to TRBJ1-5; D gene ambiguous. The CDR3 sequence is 13 residues long. The germline gives CDR1 MNHEY, CDR2 SMNVEV (reference sequence). V was shortened by 2 bases and J by 4 bases, with 6 bases between the two germline ends.

This clone was picked up many times. This chain uses TRBV5-6 with TRBJ1-5, with 7 bases identical to TRBD1. This CDR3 spans 13 amino acids. The junction had 0 bases not matched to a gene; V was cut back by 0 bases and J by 6 bases. Germline V gene data show CDR1 as SGHDT and CDR2 as YYEEEE. CDR3 region: CASSLDRGQPQHF. The CDR3 nucleotides are TGTGCCAGCAGCTTGGACAGGGGTCAGCCCCAGCATTTT.

This chain joins TRBV30 and TRBJ2-5; 9 nucleotides agree with TRBD1. The CDR3 length is 13 residues. Losses at the gene ends were 2 bases for V and 7 bases for J; bases not matched to a gene: 5. Germline V gene lookup returns CDR1 GTSNPN and CDR2 SVGIG (reference sequence). CDR3 nucleotide sequence: TGTGCCTGGAGTCGTGGACAGGGGTGGACCCAGTACTTC. It is translated as CAWSRGQGWTQYF. The full variable domain, with the rest looked up from reference TRBV30 and TRBJ2-5, is SQTIHQWPATLVQPVGSPLSLECTVEGTSNPNLYWYRQAAGRGLQLLFYSVGIGQISSEVPQNLSASRPQDRQFILSSKKLLLSDSGFYLCAWSRGQGWTQYFGPGTRLLVL.

The CDR3 spells CASSLEGGREAFF. The DNA of the CDR3 is TGCGCCAGCAGCTTGGAGGGAGGGCGTGAAGCTTTCTTT. The chain employs TRBV5-1 and TRBJ1-1; D is unclear. This CDR3 has 13 residues. CDR1 SGHRS and CDR2 YFSETQ come from the germline V gene. V was trimmed by 0 bases and J by 7 bases, leaving 10 bases between them. The full variable domain, its missing parts supplied by reference TRBV5-1 and TRBJ1-1, is KAGVTQTPRYLIKTRGQQVTLSCSPISGHRSVSWYQQTPGQGLQFLFEYFSETQRNKGNFPGRFSGRQFSNSRSEMNVSTLELGDSALYLCASSLEGGREAFFGQGTRLTVV.

J is TRBJ2-2 and V is TRBV7-6, with TRBD1 as a possible D gene (6 bases). Germline CDR1 and CDR2: SGHVS and FNYEAQ. The CDR3 extends over 14 amino acids. The ends were cut back, 5 bases at V and 6 bases at J, with 13 bases in the middle. The CDR3, as DNA: TGTGCCAGCAGCCAAGCAGGGGTGGCCGGGGAGCTGTTTTTT. This sequence encodes CASSQAGVAGELFF. Full variable domain (outside the CDR3, taken from reference TRBV7-6 and TRBJ2-2): GAGVSQSPRYKVTKRGQDVALRCDPISGHVSLYWYRQALGQGPEFLTYFNYEAQQDKSGLPNDRFSAERPEGSISTLTIQRTEQRDSAMYRCASSQAGVAGELFFGEGSRLTVL.

The rearrangement uses TRBV4-3 and TRBJ1-2; the D gene is possibly TRBD1 (6 bases). The CDR3 extends over 14 amino acids. V was trimmed by 1 base and J by 4 bases, leaving 10 bases between them. Germline loops: CDR1 LGHNA, CDR2 YSLEER. The CDR3 DNA is TGCGCCAGCAGCCAAGTAGGGACACGCTATGGCTACACCTTC. This encodes CASSQVGTRYGYTF.

CDR3 nucleotides: TGCGCCAGCAGCTTCGGACAGCGGCAGACTGAAGCTTTCTTT. It yields the protein CASSFGQRQTEAFF. The chain joins TRBV10-2 to TRBJ1-1; TRBD1 might be the D (6 bases). In germline, CDR1 is WSHSY, CDR2 SAAADI. V was trimmed by 6 bases and J by 5 bases, leaving 16 bases between them. There are 14 residues in the CDR3.

This clone was detected only once. The chain couples TRBV18 to TRBJ1-1, with 7 bases identical to TRBD1. The CDR3 loop spans 16 amino acids. V dropped 0 bases and J dropped 1; count of bases not matched to a gene: 5. The V gene's germline CDR1 is KGHSH and CDR2 LQKENI. The CDR3 DNA reads TGTGCCAGCTCACCACCAGGGGGCAGAAAGAACACTGAAGCTTTCTTT. Its protein product is CASSPPGGRKNTEAFF.

This clone was picked up a small number of times. V is TRBV11-2 and J is TRBJ2-3, with 15 bases aligning to TRBD2. The CDR3 runs to 16 residues. J gave up 6 bases and V 4 bases, and 5 bases lay outside the gene matches. Germline loops: CDR1 SGHAT, CDR2 FQNNGV. The CDR3 loop reads CASSWTSGGAEDTQYF. CDR3 bases: TGTGCCAGCAGCTGGACTAGCGGGGGGGCCGAGGATACGCAGTATTTT. The full variable domain, its missing parts supplied by reference TRBV11-2 and TRBJ2-3, is EAGVAQSPRYKIIEKRQSVAFWCNPISGHATLYWYQQILGQGPKLLIQFQNNGVVDDSQLPKDRFSAERLKGVDSTLKIQPAKLEDSAVYLCASSWTSGGAEDTQYFGPGTRLTVL.

CDR3 sequence reads: CATSRTVLSSGNTIYF. DNA for the CDR3: TGTGCCACCAGCAGAACAGTTCTTAGCTCTGGAAACACCATATATTTT. The V call is TRBV15, the J call TRBJ1-3; no firm D call. CDR1 and CDR2 from the germline V gene are LNHNV and YYDKDF (reference sequence). There are 16 residues in the CDR3. V lost 2 bases to trimming and J lost 0 bases, with 11 bases between them.

The sample holds many counts of this clone. The chain carries TRBV6-5 and TRBJ2-7; 8 bases are a match to TRBD2. The germline CDR1 and CDR2 sequences are MNHEY and SVGAGI. CDR3 length equals 13 residues. Germline trimming cut 2 bases from V and 6 bases from J; bases unmatched to any gene: 3. The CDR3 bases are TGTGCCAGCAGTTACGGGACTAGGACCGAGCAGTACTTC. Its protein product is CASSYGTRTEQYF.

The sample holds a few counts of this clone. The V and J genes are TRBV11-2 and TRBJ1-3; maybe TRBD1 (6 bases). The V gene lost 1 base and the J gene lost 0 bases, with 16 bases spanning the gap. This CDR3 region has 18 residues. The germline V gene encodes CDR1 SGHAT and CDR2 FQNNGV. This chain's CDR3 is CASSLAHPGQISGNTIYF. Here the CDR3 DNA reads TGTGCCAGCAGCTTAGCGCACCCGGGACAAATCTCTGGAAACACCATATATTTT.

This clone was counted a few times. V is TRBV19 and J is TRBJ2-1; tentatively, D is TRBD1 (7 bases). The germline V and J ends were trimmed by 10 bases and 0 bases, with 19 bases remaining between them. The CDR3 loop spans 16 amino acids. CDR1 and CDR2 (germline): LNHDA, SQIVND (reference sequence). The CDR3 region is CATTRGDTSSYNEQFF. CDR3 sequence (DNA): TGTGCCACAACCAGGGGGGACACGAGCTCCTACAATGAGCAGTTCTTC. Using reference TRBV19 and TRBJ2-1 for the parts outside the CDR3, the full variable domain is DGGITQSPKYLFRKEGQNVTLSCEQNLNHDAMYWYRQDPGQGLRLIYYSQIVNDFQKGDIAEGYSVSREKKESFPLTVTSAQKNPTAFYLCATTRGDTSSYNEQFFGPGTRLTVL.

As regards this clone: Germline is not matched at one junction end, which may reflect a read error. This chain uses TRBV13 with TRBJ1-3; TRBD1 matches 10 bases. CDR3 length equals 15 residues. Germline V gene data show CDR1 as PRHDT and CDR2 as FYEKMQ (reference sequence). CDR3: CASSLGQGDGNTIYF. As DNA, the CDR3 is TGTGCCAGCAGCCTAGGACAGGGGGACGGAAACACCATATATTTT. Filled out from reference TRBV13 and TRBJ1-3, the complete variable domain reads AAGVIQSPRHLIKEKRETATLKCYPIPRHDTVYWYQQGPGQDPQFLISFYEKMQSDKGSIPDRFSAQQFSDYHSELNMSSLELGDSALYFCASSLGQGDGNTIYFGEGSWLTVV.

The CDR3 loop reads CAWSLTGRSYGYTF. The CDR3 DNA reads as TGTGCCTGGAGTCTGACAGGGCGGAGTTATGGCTACACCTTC. The chain carries TRBV30 and TRBJ1-2, with 7 nucleotides matching TRBD1. Germline CDR1 GTSNPN, CDR2 SVGIG (reference sequence). The CDR3 sequence is 14 residues long. The V segment lost 2 bases and the J segment 5 bases; nucleotides outside the gene matches: 8.

The chain employs TRBV19 and TRBJ1-3; a weak D match, TRBD1 (5 bases). Germline V CDR1 and CDR2: LNHDA, SQIVND (reference sequence). Trimming left V 5 bases short and J 5 bases short, with 13 bases between. This CDR3 has 14 amino acids. CDR3 sequence: CASSSSGHRNTIYF. CDR3 coding DNA: TGTGCCAGTAGTTCGTCAGGGCACCGAAACACCATATATTTT.

The chain uses TRBV29-1 and TRBJ2-7, with 10 bases that match TRBD1. The CDR3 is made up of 14 amino acids. The J segment lost 3 bases and the V segment lost 6 bases, leaving 8 bases of the junction unmatched. In germline, CDR1 is SQVTM, CDR2 ANQGSEA. CDR3 loop: CSVRLGTGVYEQYF. CDR3 nucleotides: TGCAGCGTCCGACTTGGGACAGGGGTCTACGAGCAGTACTTC.